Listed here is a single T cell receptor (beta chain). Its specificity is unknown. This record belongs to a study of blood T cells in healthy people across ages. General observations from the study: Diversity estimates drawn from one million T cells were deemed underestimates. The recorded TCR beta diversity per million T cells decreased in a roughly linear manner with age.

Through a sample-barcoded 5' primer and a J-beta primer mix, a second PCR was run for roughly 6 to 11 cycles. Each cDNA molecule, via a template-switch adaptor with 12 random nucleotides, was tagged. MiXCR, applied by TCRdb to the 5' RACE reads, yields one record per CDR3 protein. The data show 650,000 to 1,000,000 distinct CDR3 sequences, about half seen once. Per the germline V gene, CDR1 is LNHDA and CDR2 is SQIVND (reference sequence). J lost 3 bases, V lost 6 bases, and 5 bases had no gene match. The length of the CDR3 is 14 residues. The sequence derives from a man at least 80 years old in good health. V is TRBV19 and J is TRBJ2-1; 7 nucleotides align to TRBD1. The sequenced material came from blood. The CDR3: CASRYRDSYNEQFF. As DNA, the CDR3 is TGTGCCAGTAGATACCGGGACAGCTACAATGAGCAGTTCTTC. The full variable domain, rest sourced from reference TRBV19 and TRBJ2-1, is DGGITQSPKYLFRKEGQNVTLSCEQNLNHDAMYWYRQDPGQGLRLIYYSQIVNDFQKGDIAEGYSVSREKKESFPLTVTSAQKNPTAFYLCASRYRDSYNEQFFGPGTRLTVL.